This TCR beta chain derives from a study of blood T cells in healthy people across ages. A J-beta primer mix and a sample-barcoded 5' primer were used in a second PCR of roughly 7 to 12 cycles. TCRdb reprocessed the 5' RACE reads with MiXCR, giving one entry per CDR3 protein. The table lists 1.2 million to 1.5 million distinct CDR3 sequences, 42% of them singletons, with 7.9% in the top ten. A word on this clonotype: Its matching antigen is unknown.

Study-level results: Correlation between TCR beta diversity and naive T cell percentage was strong. TCR beta diversity per million T cells fell roughly linearly with age. More naive CD4+ cells and higher diversity were found in long-lived than in aged donors.

CDR1 and CDR2 (germline): SGHAT, FQNNGV. V gave up 1 base and J gave up 9 bases; unmatched junction bases: 5. CDR3 length: 14 amino acids. The source material was blood. V gene TRBV11-2 combines with J gene TRBJ1-5, with TRBD1 matching over 8 bases. The clonotype was recovered from a woman between 18 and 30 years old in good health. The CDR3 coding sequence is TGTGCCAGCAGCTTAGGCCAGGGGGCACCGCCCCAGCATTTT. This gives the protein CASSLGQGAPPQHF.